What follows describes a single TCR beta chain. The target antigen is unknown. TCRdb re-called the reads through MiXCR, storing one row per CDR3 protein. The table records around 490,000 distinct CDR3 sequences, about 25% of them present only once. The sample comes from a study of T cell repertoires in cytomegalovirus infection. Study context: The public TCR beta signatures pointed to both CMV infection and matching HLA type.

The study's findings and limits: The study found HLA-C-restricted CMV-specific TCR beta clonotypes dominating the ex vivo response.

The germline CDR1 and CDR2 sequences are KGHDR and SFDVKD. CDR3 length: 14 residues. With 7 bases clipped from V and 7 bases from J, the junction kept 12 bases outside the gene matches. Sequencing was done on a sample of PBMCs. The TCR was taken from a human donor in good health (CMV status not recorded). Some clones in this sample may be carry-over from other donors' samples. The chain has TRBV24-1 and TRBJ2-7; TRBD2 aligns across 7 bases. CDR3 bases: TGTGCCACCAGGGCTAGCGGCACCAAGGGGGAGCAGTACTTC. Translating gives CATRASGTKGEQYF.